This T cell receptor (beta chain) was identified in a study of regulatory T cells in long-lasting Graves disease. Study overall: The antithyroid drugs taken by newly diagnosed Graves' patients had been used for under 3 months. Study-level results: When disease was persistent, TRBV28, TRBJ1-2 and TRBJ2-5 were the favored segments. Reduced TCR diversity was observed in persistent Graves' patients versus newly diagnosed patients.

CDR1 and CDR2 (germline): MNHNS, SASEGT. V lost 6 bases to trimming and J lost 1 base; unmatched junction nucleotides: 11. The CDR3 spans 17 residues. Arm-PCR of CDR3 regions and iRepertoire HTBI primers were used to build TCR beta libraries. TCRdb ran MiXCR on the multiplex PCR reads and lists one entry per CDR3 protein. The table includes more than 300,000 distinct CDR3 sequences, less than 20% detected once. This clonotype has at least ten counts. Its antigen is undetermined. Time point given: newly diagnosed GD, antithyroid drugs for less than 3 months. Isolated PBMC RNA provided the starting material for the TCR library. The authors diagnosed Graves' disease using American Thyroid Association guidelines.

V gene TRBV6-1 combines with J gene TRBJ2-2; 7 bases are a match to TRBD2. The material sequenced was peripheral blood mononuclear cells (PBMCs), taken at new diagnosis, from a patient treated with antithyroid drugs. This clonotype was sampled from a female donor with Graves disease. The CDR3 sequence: CASRLRGRPGNTGELFF. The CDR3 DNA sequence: TGTGCCAGCAGGCTGCGGGGGAGACCTGGGAACACCGGGGAGCTGTTTTTT.